This T cell receptor beta chain was captured by sequencing in a study of beta chain features in type 1 diabetes. The whole isolated RNA underwent reverse transcription, so sequencing captured expressed TCRB transcripts. Profiling relied on immunoSEQ multiplex PCR, and the TCRdb table lists in-frame clones only, not all of them. The data show a few hundred thousand clones, approximately 30% seen once. Sorting with CD45RO/CCR7/CD25/CD127/CD95/CD27 yielded naive, central memory, regulatory and stem-like memory CD4+ cells. Study results and limitations: A pattern of fewer insertions and more deletions at VDJ junctions was seen in type 1 diabetes patients. The study found that naive, central memory and Treg TCRB repertoires appeared more similar in patients than in healthy donors.

The germline gives CDR1 SGDLS, CDR2 YYNGEE. Deletions cut 3 bases from V and 3 bases from J, with 3 bases between. The CDR3 runs to 12 residues. This clone showed up just a few times. Its target is not known. Specimen: naive CD4+ T cells from blood. The gene calls are TRBV9 and TRBJ2-2, with D uncertain. The receptor's source is a young man in good health. CDR3 nucleotides: TGTGCCAGCAGCGCGTACACCGGGGAGCTGTTTTTT. Translating gives CASSAYTGELFF.